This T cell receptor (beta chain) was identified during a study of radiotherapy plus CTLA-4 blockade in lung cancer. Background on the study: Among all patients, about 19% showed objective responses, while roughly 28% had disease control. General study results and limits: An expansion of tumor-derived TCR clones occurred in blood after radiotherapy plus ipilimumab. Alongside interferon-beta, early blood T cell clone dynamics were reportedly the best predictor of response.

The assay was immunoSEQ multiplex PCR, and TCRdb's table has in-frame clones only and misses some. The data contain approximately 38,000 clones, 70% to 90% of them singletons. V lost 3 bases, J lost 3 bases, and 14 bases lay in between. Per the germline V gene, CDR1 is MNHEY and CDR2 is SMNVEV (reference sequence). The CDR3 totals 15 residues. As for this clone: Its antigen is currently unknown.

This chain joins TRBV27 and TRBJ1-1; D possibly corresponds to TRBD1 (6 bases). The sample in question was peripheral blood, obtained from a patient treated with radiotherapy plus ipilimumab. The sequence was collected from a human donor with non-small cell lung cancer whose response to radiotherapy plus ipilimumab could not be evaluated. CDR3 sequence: CASSFSAQGHTEAFF. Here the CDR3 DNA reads TGTGCCAGCAGTTTTTCCGCCCAGGGGCACACTGAAGCTTTCTTT.